One and the same sample provided the 3 T cell receptor beta chains below, sequenced in a study of CD8 T cells in ankylosing spondylitis. TCRdb analysed the 5' RACE reads with MiXCR anew, one entry per CDR3 protein. The sample carries some 33,000 distinct CDR3 sequences, around 14% recorded once. The sequencing sample was made of blood. These receptor sequences come from a male donor with ankylosing spondylitis or in good health (not recorded which).

There are a few counts of this clonotype. CDR3 DNA sequence: TGTGCCAGCAGTTCACCTATGCGGGGGGGCAAAGAGCAGTTCTTC. Translating gives CASSSPMRGGKEQFF. The V call is TRBV6-5, the J call TRBJ2-1; 9 nucleotides agree with TRBD2. The CDR3 extends over 15 amino acids. Per germline, CDR1 MNHEY and CDR2 SVGAGI. The V and J ends lost 4 bases and 10 bases, in that order; junction bases with no gene match: 11.

The V call is TRBV5-1, the J call TRBJ2-2; the D call may be TRBD1 or TRBD2 (6 bases each). The CDR3 length is 15 residues. The ends were cut back, 1 base at V and 7 bases at J, with 14 bases in the middle. CDR1 SGHRS and CDR2 YFSETQ come from the germline V gene. The CDR3 loop reads CASSLIRGGNGELFF. The DNA of the CDR3 is TGCGCCAGCAGCTTGATCAGGGGAGGTAACGGGGAGCTGTTTTTT.

The chain joins TRBV28 to TRBJ2-2; 12 bases are a match to TRBD1. The trim removed 3 bases at V and 4 bases at J, leaving 9 bases unmatched. The CDR3 covers 18 residues. Germline CDR1 MDHEN, CDR2 SYDVKM. The CDR3 DNA reads as TGTGCCAGCAGTTTCTGGGGGACAGGGGGCCGTGTCACCGGGGAGCTGTTTTTT. Translated: CASSFWGTGGRVTGELFF.